Below, 18 T cell receptor beta chains from the same sample are listed, as sequenced in a study of cytomegalovirus exposure and HLA in healthy donors (dated by TCRdb to 2017 to 2019). Preparation of the library involved the immunoSEQ multiplex PCR assay. For the multiplex PCR, a mixture combining 60 forward primers for TCR Vbeta segments and 13 reverse primers for TCR Jbeta segments was used. Here the immuneACCESS table is served through TCRdb, limited to in-frame sequences with V and J called. Missing clones are a known gap in these copies; in checked studies unresolved V genes cover under half, and the rest lacks a known reason. Across this sample there are about 180,000 clones, with around 80% seen only once. Jointly, the top ten make up around 0.74% of the sample. Sequencing was performed on PBMCs. These receptors were taken from a woman aged 40 to 50 in good health and CMV-seronegative.

This rearrangement joins TRBV27 to TRBJ1-2; tentatively, D is TRBD1 (6 bases). V lost 6 bases and J 7 bases, leaving 15 bases between the germline ends. This CDR3 has 13 amino acids. Germline-derived CDR1 and CDR2 are MNHEY and SMNVEV (reference sequence). This chain's CDR3 is CASRPTQGSGYTF. The DNA of the CDR3 is TGTGCCAGCAGGCCTACCCAGGGGTCTGGCTACACCTTC.

This clone showed up just once. CDR3 protein: CASSPPLAGGPGGSYNEQFF. DNA for the CDR3: TGCGCCAGCAGCCCGCCCCTAGCGGGAGGGCCAGGGGGCTCCTACAATGAGCAGTTCTTC. The rearrangement uses TRBV5-1 and TRBJ2-1, with 12 bases lining up with TRBD2. The CDR3 length is 20 residues. Germline assignment: CDR1 SGHRS and CDR2 YFSETQ. Unmatched junction bases numbered 14, after V lost 4 bases and J lost 0 bases.

This clone was seen just once. This sequence joins TRBV29-1 and TRBJ2-2; 11 positions match TRBD2. V lost 3 bases and J lost 7; bases outside the gene matches: 13. CDR3 length equals 17 residues. Germline values: CDR1 SQVTM, CDR2 ANQGSEA. The CDR3 bases are TGCAGCGTTGACCGGCTCCTTAGCGGGAGGGCGGGCGGGGAGCTGTTTTTT. It encodes CSVDRLLSGRAGGELFF.

V is TRBV18 and J is TRBJ2-1, with D possibly being TRBD2 (7 bases). The germline V gene encodes CDR1 KGHSH and CDR2 LQKENI. There are 15 residues in the CDR3. V was shortened by 4 bases and J by 0 bases, with 10 bases between the two germline ends. The CDR3 DNA is TGTGCCAGCTCACAGGGGGGGTCCTCCTACAATGAGCAGTTCTTC. This translates into CASSQGGSSYNEQFF.

The CDR3 sequence: CASSSLYEQYF. The CDR3 DNA sequence: TGTGCCAGCAGCTCTCTCTACGAGCAGTACTTC. The chain combines TRBV7-2 with TRBJ2-7; unclear D gene. Germline V lookup: CDR1 SGHTA, CDR2 FQGNSA. V lost 4 bases to trimming and J lost 3 bases, with 4 bases between them. The CDR3 runs to 11 residues.

The gene calls are TRBV29-1 and TRBJ1-2; TRBD1 matches 10 bases. V shed 2 bases, J shed 6 bases, and the junction held 15 bases outside the gene matches. Germline values: CDR1 SQVTM, CDR2 ANQGSEA. The CDR3 has 17 amino acids. The CDR3: CSVESDRDRGLLDGYTF. DNA of the CDR3: TGCAGCGTTGAATCCGATCGGGACAGGGGCTTGCTAGATGGCTACACCTTC.

This chain joins TRBV7-2 and TRBJ2-2; 10 bases fit TRBD2. CDR1 is SGHTA and CDR2 is FQGNSA in the germline V gene. V trimming: 5 bases; J trimming: 3 bases; junction bases outside the gene matches: 3. The CDR3 totals 15 residues. The CDR3 is CASSSSGRYTGELFF. The CDR3 bases are TGTGCCAGCAGCAGTAGCGGGAGGTACACCGGGGAGCTGTTTTTT.

V gene TRBV27 combines with J gene TRBJ2-7; 11 bases fit TRBD2. J gave up 5 bases and V 5 bases, and 5 bases lay outside the gene matches. The germline V gene encodes CDR1 MNHEY and CDR2 SMNVEV (reference sequence). The CDR3 extends over 14 amino acids. CDR3 nucleotide sequence: TGTGCCAGCAGTCGGCTAGCGGGGGGCCACGAGCAGTACTTC. Translation: CASSRLAGGHEQYF.

The V call is TRBV6-5, the J call TRBJ1-2; D might be TRBD1 (5 bases). Germline values: CDR1 MNHEY, CDR2 SVGAGI. The CDR3 spans 14 residues. V was cut by 2 bases and J by 7 bases, with 14 bases left in between. CDR3 DNA: TGTGCCAGCAGTTACGCCAGGGAATCGCTTGGCTACACCTTC. It encodes CASSYARESLGYTF.

This clone was seen only once. The V call is TRBV29-1, the J call TRBJ2-7; 7 bases match TRBD1. V shed 1 base, J shed 2 bases, and the junction held 2 bases outside the gene matches. CDR1 and CDR2 from the germline V gene are SQVTM and ANQGSEA. The CDR3 is 13 residues long. The CDR3: CSVEGQGAYEQYF. CDR3 DNA: TGCAGCGTTGAAGGGCAGGGGGCCTACGAGCAGTACTTC.

This clone was found once. The chain has TRBV5-6 and TRBJ2-7; D may be TRBD1 (5 bases). CDR1 and CDR2 from the germline V gene are SGHDT and YYEEEE. The ends were cut back, 5 bases at V and 3 bases at J, with 18 bases in the middle. The length of the CDR3 is 15 residues. DNA of the CDR3: TGTGCCAGCAGTTTAGAAAGGAAGGGGTACTACGAGCAGTACTTC. It codes for CASSLERKGYYEQYF.

The chain links TRBV10-2 to TRBJ2-7; D is undetermined. Per germline, CDR1 WSHSY and CDR2 SAAADI. The CDR3 spans 13 residues. The ends were cut back, 5 bases at V and 2 bases at J, with 10 bases in the middle. CDR3 sequence: CASSPSLPYEQYF. The DNA of the CDR3 is TGCGCCAGCAGTCCAAGCCTTCCCTACGAGCAGTACTTC.

The V call is TRBV6-5, the J call TRBJ1-5; D not certain. The V and J ends lost 7 bases and 7 bases respectively, with 11 bases between them. The CDR3 covers 12 residues. CDR1 is MNHEY, CDR2 SVGAGI, per germline. The CDR3 sequence is CASKSREQPQHF. CDR3 sequence (DNA): TGTGCCAGCAAGAGTCGAGAACAGCCCCAGCATTTT.

This chain joins TRBV7-2 and TRBJ2-3; TRBD1 is a possible D gene (5 bases). V lost 8 bases and J lost 5, with 20 bases in between. The germline gives CDR1 SGHTA, CDR2 FQGNSA. This CDR3 comprises 15 residues. CDR3 DNA: TGTGCCAGCTTGACAGACCGCCTAAGGGGAGATACGCAGTATTTT. It translates to CASLTDRLRGDTQYF.

This clone was observed a few times. The chain recombines TRBV5-1 with TRBJ1-2; 10 bases align to TRBD1. The CDR3 is 14 amino acids. With 0 bases clipped from V and 7 bases from J, the junction kept 3 bases outside the gene matches. Germline V gene lookup returns CDR1 SGHRS and CDR2 YFSETQ. The DNA of the CDR3 is TGCGCCAGCAGCTTGGGGGGACAGGGGTTTGGCTACACCTTC. Its translation: CASSLGGQGFGYTF.

This rearrangement joins TRBV5-1 to TRBJ2-7; 12 nucleotides line up with TRBD2. Germline CDR1 is SGHRS and CDR2 is YFSETQ. This CDR3 comprises 16 residues. The V and J ends lost 3 bases and 3 bases, in that order; junction bases with no gene match: 7. CDR3 protein: CASSSLLTSGSYEQYF. CDR3 bases: TGCGCCAGCAGCTCTCTCCTGACTAGCGGGAGCTACGAGCAGTACTTC.

This sequence joins TRBV9 and TRBJ1-2, with 9 bases that match TRBD1. CDR3 length equals 15 residues. J gave up 2 bases and V 1 base, and 3 bases lay outside the gene matches. Germline V gene lookup returns CDR1 SGDLS and CDR2 YYNGEE. For the CDR3, the DNA is TGTGCCAGCAGCGTAACAGGGGGCGGAAACTATGGCTACACCTTC. Protein product: CASSVTGGGNYGYTF.

This clone was seen a few times. The rearrangement joins TRBV27 to TRBJ1-1, with D possibly TRBD1 on 5 matching bases. Trimming removed 4 bases from V and 1 base from J, with 10 bases in between. Looked up from germline, CDR1 is MNHEY and CDR2 is SMNVEV (reference sequence). The length of the CDR3 is 14 residues. DNA for the CDR3: TGTGCCAGCAGTTGGGGGGTCGGGAACACTGAAGCTTTCTTT. It codes for CASSWGVGNTEAFF.